Listed below are T cell receptor beta chains from one sample, sequenced in a study of cytomegalovirus exposure and HLA in healthy donors. TCRdb's table, derived via immunoSEQ multiplex PCR, lists solely in-frame clones and lacks some. The sample lists about 130,000 clones, approximately 83% seen once, with 1.2% in the top ten. Specimen: PBMCs. These receptors originate from a girl aged 2 to 9 in good health and CMV-seronegative. CDR3s leave out the opening cysteine and the closing phenylalanine or tryptophan.

j_call v_call cdr3_aa
TRBJ2-2 TRBV10-2 ASLWGQNTGELF
TRBJ1-5 TRBV7-2 ASSLGLDNQPQH
TRBJ2-3 TRBV4-3 ASSQDRGGGSDTQY
TRBJ2-7 TRBV5-4 ASSLAGGGTRYEQY
TRBJ2-3 TRBV5-4 ASSSPTDTQY
TRBJ2-3 TRBV19 ASSIKGDTQY
TRBJ2-1 TRBV7-3 ASTVGGTSYNEQF
TRBJ2-5 TRBV2 ASIATSGSGETQY
TRBJ1-4 TRBV6-6 ASTPGDRVNEKLF
TRBJ1-1 TRBV25-1 ASKGSNEAF
TRBJ1-4 TRBV5-1 ASSVTTSPGTNEKLF
TRBJ2-5 TRBV27 ASRPTSMETQY
TRBJ2-7 TRBV4-2 ASSQGHGDREYEQY
TRBJ2-7 TRBV11-3 ASSKTGTSFDEQY
TRBJ1-4 TRBV6-1 ASSDLSGGGHNEKLF
TRBJ1-2 TRBV30 AWINMDGYT
TRBJ2-1 TRBV4-2 ASSPLTSGTPNEQF
TRBJ1-5 TRBV28 ASRTEADNQPQH
TRBJ1-5 TRBV6-4 ASIGTGGINQPQH
TRBJ1-4 TRBV7-9 ASSDTGQGGEKLF